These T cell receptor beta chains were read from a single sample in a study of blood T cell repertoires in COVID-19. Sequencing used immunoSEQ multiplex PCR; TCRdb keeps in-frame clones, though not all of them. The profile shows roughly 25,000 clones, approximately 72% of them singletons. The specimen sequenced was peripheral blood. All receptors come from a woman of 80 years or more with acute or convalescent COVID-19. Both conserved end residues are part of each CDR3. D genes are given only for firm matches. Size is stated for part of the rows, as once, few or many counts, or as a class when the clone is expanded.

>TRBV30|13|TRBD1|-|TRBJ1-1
TGTGCCTTTTGGACAGGGGGAACGACTGAAGCTTTCTTT
CAFWTGGTTEAFF
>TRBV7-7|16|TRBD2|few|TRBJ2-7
TGTGCTAGCAGCCCGAGCCCCGGGACTAGTTCCTACGAGCAGTACTTC
CASSPSPGTSSYEQYF
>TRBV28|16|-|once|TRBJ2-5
TGTGCCAGCAGTTTAATTGGGGGGGCCAGGAGAGAGACCCAGTACTTC
CASSLIGGARRETQYF
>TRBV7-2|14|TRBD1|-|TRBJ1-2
TGTGCCAGCAGCTCGACAGGGAATGGCTATGGCTACACCTTC
CASSSTGNGYGYTF
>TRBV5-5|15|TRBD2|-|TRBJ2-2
TGTGCCAGCAGCGCTTTAGCGGGGGGGACCGGGGAGCTGTTTTTT
CASSALAGGTGELFF
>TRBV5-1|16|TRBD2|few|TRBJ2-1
TGCGCCAGCAGCTCAAGCGGGGGGGCCGATCTAAATGAGCAGTTCTTC
CASSSSGGADLNEQFF
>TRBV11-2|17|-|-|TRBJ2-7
TGTGCCAGCAGCTTAGCGAGGGGGGGGACGCGCCCCTACGAGCAGTACTTC
CASSLARGGTRPYEQYF
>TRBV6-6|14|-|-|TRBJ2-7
TGTGCCAGCAGCCCTGTCCCGGACAGCTACGAGCAGTACTTC
CASSPVPDSYEQYF
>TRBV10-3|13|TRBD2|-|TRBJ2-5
TGTGCCATCAGCCCGGGGGGGGAAGAGACCCAGTACTTC
CAISPGGEETQYF
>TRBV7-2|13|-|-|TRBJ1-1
TGTGCCAGCAGTTACGACAGCAACACTGAAGCTTTCTTT
CASSYDSNTEAFF
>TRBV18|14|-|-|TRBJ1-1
TGTGCCAGCTCCCCCACCAGTCCCGACACTGAAGCTTTCTTT
CASSPTSPDTEAFF
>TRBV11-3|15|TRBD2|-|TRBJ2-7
TGTGCCAGCAGCCAAGGACTAGCGGGTCATTACGAGCAGTACTTC
CASSQGLAGHYEQYF
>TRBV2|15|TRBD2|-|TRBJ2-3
TGTGCCAGCAGTCCATTTACTAGCGGGGGAGATACGCAGTATTTT
CASSPFTSGGDTQYF
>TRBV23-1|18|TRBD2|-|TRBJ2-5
TGCGCCAGCAGTCAGGGGACTAGCGGGAGGGCCCTTTCAGAGACCCAGTACTTC
CASSQGTSGRALSETQYF
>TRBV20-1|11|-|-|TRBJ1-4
TGCAGTGCTAGACGGGGAGAAAAACTGTTTTTT
CSARRGEKLFF
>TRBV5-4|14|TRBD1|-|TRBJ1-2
TGTGCCAGCAGCCCCGGAGACAGGGTCTATGGCTACACCTTC
CASSPGDRVYGYTF
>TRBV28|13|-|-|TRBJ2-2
TGTGCCAGCAGTTTTCAGAACACCGGGGAGCTGTTTTTT
CASSFQNTGELFF
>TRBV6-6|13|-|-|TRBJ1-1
TGTGCCAGCAGTTACTCACAGGGCACTGAAGCTTTCTTT
CASSYSQGTEAFF